One and the same sample provided the 21 T cell receptor beta chains below, sequenced in a study of blood T cell repertoires in COVID-19. Method: immunoSEQ multiplex PCR; TCRdb's copy keeps in-frame clones and lacks some. The sample has hundreds of thousands of clones; about 89% are singletons. Source material: peripheral blood. These receptors came from a woman in her 50s with COVID-19, enrolled during active disease.

The rearrangement links TRBV27 to TRBJ1-2; D perhaps matches TRBD1 (6 bases). This CDR3 is built from 17 residues. Germline V gene data show CDR1 as MNHEY and CDR2 as SMNVEV (reference sequence). V was pared by 5 bases and J by 5 bases, with 24 bases between. The CDR3 DNA reads as TGTGCCAGCAGTCCTTCCTACCTGACAGGTGGCGGGTATGGCTACACCTTC. Its protein product is CASSPSYLTGGGYGYTF.

The sample holds a few counts of this clone. The CDR3 coding sequence is TGTGCCAGTAACCCTTGGGGACAGTTTAGCAATCAGCCCCAGCATTTT. Its translation: CASNPWGQFSNQPQHF. The chain employs TRBV19 and TRBJ1-5; TRBD1 matches 7 bases. The trim removed 7 bases at V and 0 bases at J, leaving 9 bases unmatched. From germline, CDR1 is LNHDA and CDR2 SQIVND (reference sequence). The CDR3 totals 16 residues.

The chain combines TRBV19 with TRBJ1-1; TRBD1 is a possible D gene (6 bases). Germline V gene lookup returns CDR1 LNHDA and CDR2 SQIVND (reference sequence). V lost 3 bases to trimming and J lost 1 base, with 9 bases between them. The CDR3 runs to 14 residues. The CDR3 region is CASSIIQGNTEAFF. The DNA of the CDR3 is TGTGCCAGTAGTATCATACAGGGGAACACTGAAGCTTTCTTT.

This sequence joins TRBV9 and TRBJ1-2; D is perhaps TRBD1 (6 bases). Per germline, CDR1 SGDLS and CDR2 YYNGEE. CDR3 length: 13 amino acids. V gave up 4 bases and J gave up 4 bases, with 11 bases separating them. The CDR3 here is CASSHSRGYGYTF. The CDR3 DNA follows: TGTGCCAGCAGCCACTCCAGGGGCTATGGCTACACCTTC.

The chain uses TRBV6-5 and TRBJ1-1, with D hard to call. Between the trimmed V and J ends, which lost 8 bases and 1 base, there was a span of 8 bases. The CDR3 is 12 amino acids. Germline-derived CDR1 and CDR2 are MNHEY and SVGAGI. CDR3 DNA: TGTGCCAGCTGCAGTCGGAACACTGAAGCTTTCTTT. Protein sequence: CASCSRNTEAFF.

The CDR3 region has the DNA TGTGCCAGCAAGTCAGGGAACAATCAGCCCCAGCATTTT. Residues: CASKSGNNQPQHF. The rearrangement joins TRBV12-3 or TRBV12-4 to TRBJ1-5; the D gene is possibly TRBD1 (5 bases). V was shortened by 7 bases and J by 3 bases, with 10 bases between the two germline ends. This CDR3 has 13 amino acids.

The CDR3 is CASSQGAGGRTTYEQYF. The CDR3 DNA follows: TGTGCCAGCAGCCAAGGGGCAGGGGGCCGTACTACCTACGAGCAGTACTTC. V gene TRBV3-1 (or the pseudogene TRBV3-2) combines with J gene TRBJ2-7; 8 bases are a match to TRBD1. CDR1 LGHDT and CDR2 YNNKEL come from the germline V gene (reference sequence). J gave up 2 bases and V 1 base, and 10 bases lay outside the gene matches. The CDR3 length is 17 residues.

V gene TRBV7-8 combines with J gene TRBJ2-7, with no clear D. Trimming shortened V by 1 base and J by 4 bases, and 11 bases separated the two germline ends. Germline CDR1 and CDR2: SGHVS and FQNEAQ. The CDR3 contains 14 residues. CDR3 DNA sequence: TGTGCCAGCAGCTTAGTTACTCCCTCATACGAGCAGTACTTC. It specifies CASSLVTPSYEQYF.

This chain uses TRBV3-1 (or the pseudogene TRBV3-2) with TRBJ2-7; TRBD2 agrees at 11 bases. This CDR3 region has 15 residues. Germline CDR1 LGHDT, CDR2 YNNKEL (reference sequence). Losses at the gene ends were 4 bases for V and 7 bases for J; bases not matched to a gene: 9. CDR3 protein: CASSPRLAGSGEQYF. The CDR3 DNA is TGTGCCAGCAGCCCCAGACTAGCGGGGTCTGGAGAGCAGTACTTC.

V and J are TRBV9 and TRBJ2-1; the D gene is possibly TRBD2 (6 bases). Germline lookup yields CDR1 SGDLS and CDR2 YYNGEE. This CDR3 is built from 16 residues. Trimming removed 0 bases at V and 10 bases at J, with 20 bases between. CDR3 region: CASSVVGGASTREQFF. CDR3 sequence (DNA): TGTGCCAGCAGCGTAGTAGGAGGGGCCTCCACAAGAGAGCAGTTCTTC.

The chain couples TRBV19 to TRBJ1-2; TRBD1 agrees at 8 bases. The trim removed 3 bases at V and 3 bases at J, leaving 6 bases unmatched. The CDR3 totals 15 residues. Germline-derived CDR1 and CDR2 are LNHDA and SQIVND (reference sequence). CDR3 in DNA: TGTGCCAGTAGTATTCAGGGGGCGCTGGACTATGGCTACACCTTC. Encoded protein: CASSIQGALDYGYTF.

Written as DNA, the CDR3 is TGTGCCAGCAGTTTGCCTACTTCCTACGAGCAGTACTTC. Its protein is CASSLPTSYEQYF. The J gene is TRBJ2-7, the V gene TRBV12-3 or TRBV12-4; D call uncertain. V lost 3 bases and J lost 1, with 7 bases in between. This CDR3 region has 13 residues.

The rearrangement joins TRBV24-1 to TRBJ2-1, with 10 bases matching TRBD2. Germline trimming cut 0 bases from V and 5 bases from J; bases unmatched to any gene: 3. This CDR3 spans 16 amino acids. CDR1 and CDR2 (germline): KGHDR, SFDVKD. CDR3 residues: CATSDLQRGGNNEQFF. The CDR3 DNA follows: TGTGCCACCAGTGATTTGCAGCGGGGGGGAAACAATGAGCAGTTCTTC.

The V and J genes are TRBV27 and TRBJ2-7, with D perhaps TRBD1 (5 bases). Germline V gene data show CDR1 as MNHEY and CDR2 as SMNVEV (reference sequence). Trimming cost V 6 bases and J 4 bases, with 7 bases left between them. CDR3 length: 11 residues. The CDR3, as DNA: TGTGCCAGCAGAAAGGGGTACGAGCAGTACTTC. This sequence encodes CASRKGYEQYF.

On this clone itself: The identical CDR3 is also encoded by other nucleotide sequences in the sample. The chain joins TRBV27 to TRBJ1-4; 7 nucleotides match TRBD1. CDR1 and CDR2 from the germline V gene are MNHEY and SMNVEV (reference sequence). Trimming removed 6 bases from V and 7 bases from J; junction bases left unmatched: 5. This CDR3 comprises 13 residues. The CDR3 protein is CASSRQGREKLFF. The DNA of the CDR3 is TGTGCCAGCAGCAGACAGGGACGTGAAAAACTGTTTTTT.

In this sample, this clone turned up a few times. This chain connects TRBV4-1 to TRBJ1-1, with D maybe TRBD1 (5 bases). Germline lookup yields CDR1 MGHRA and CDR2 YSYEKL. There are 14 residues in the CDR3. V lost 5 bases, J lost 2 bases, and 12 bases lay in between. CDR3 sequence (DNA): TGCGCCAGCAGCGCCAGGGTGGGTAACACTGAAGCTTTCTTT. It is translated as CASSARVGNTEAFF.

The chain combines TRBV5-1 with TRBJ2-2, with 8 bases identical to TRBD1. V was clipped by 4 bases and J by 7 bases; unmatched bases: 9. The germline CDR1 and CDR2 sequences are SGHRS and YFSETQ. The CDR3 has 15 residues. CDR3 residues: CASSRGDRGGGELFF. DNA of the CDR3: TGCGCCAGCAGCAGAGGAGACAGGGGCGGCGGGGAGCTGTTTTTT.

The chain recombines TRBV29-1 with TRBJ2-4; the D gene is possibly TRBD1 (7 bases). CDR1 is SQVTM, CDR2 ANQGSEA, per germline. This CDR3 region has 14 residues. Trimming took off 5 bases at V and 7 bases at J, with 18 bases between the two ends. CDR3 in amino acids: CSVWDAPGGNIQYF. The CDR3 coding sequence is TGCAGCGTTTGGGACGCCCCAGGGGGGAACATTCAGTACTTC. The full variable domain, in which reference TRBV29-1 and TRBJ2-4 provide the parts outside the CDR3, is SAVISQKPSRDICQRGTSLTIQCQVDSQVTMMFWYRQQPGQSLTLIATANQGSEATYESGFVIDKFPISRPNLTFSTLTVSNMSPEDSSIYLCSVWDAPGGNIQYFGAGTRLSVL.

The rearrangement links TRBV4-1 to TRBJ1-2; no firm D call. Germline CDR1 reads MGHRA; CDR2 reads YSYEKL. The CDR3 has 15 residues. V was clipped by 4 bases and J by 6 bases, with 18 bases between them. The CDR3 sequence: CASSPEQRFADGYTF. The CDR3 DNA reads as TGCGCCAGCAGCCCCGAACAGCGGTTTGCAGATGGCTACACCTTC.

Regarding this clone: The identical CDR3 is also encoded by other nucleotide sequences in the sample. The V gene is TRBV5-1, the J gene TRBJ1-1; D remains unclear. With 1 base removed from V and 1 base from J, the gap between germline ends came to 8 bases. The CDR3 length is 14 residues. Germline CDR1 SGHRS, CDR2 YFSETQ. CDR3 in DNA: TGCGCCAGCAGCTTGACAGCCGCGAACACTGAAGCTTTCTTT. Its translation: CASSLTAANTEAFF.

The V gene is TRBV7-6, the J gene TRBJ1-2; possible D gene TRBD1, 5 bases. The CDR3 is 15 amino acids. V was cut by 2 bases and J by 6 bases, with 16 bases left in between. CDR1 SGHVS and CDR2 FNYEAQ come from the germline V gene. CDR3 bases: TGTGCCAGCAGCTTATATCTCTCGGGGGGGGATGGCTACACCTTC. It specifies CASSLYLSGGDGYTF. Complete variable domain (other parts from reference TRBV7-6 and TRBJ1-2): GAGVSQSPRYKVTKRGQDVALRCDPISGHVSLYWYRQALGQGPEFLTYFNYEAQQDKSGLPNDRFSAERPEGSISTLTIQRTEQRDSAMYRCASSLYLSGGDGYTFGSGTRLTVV.